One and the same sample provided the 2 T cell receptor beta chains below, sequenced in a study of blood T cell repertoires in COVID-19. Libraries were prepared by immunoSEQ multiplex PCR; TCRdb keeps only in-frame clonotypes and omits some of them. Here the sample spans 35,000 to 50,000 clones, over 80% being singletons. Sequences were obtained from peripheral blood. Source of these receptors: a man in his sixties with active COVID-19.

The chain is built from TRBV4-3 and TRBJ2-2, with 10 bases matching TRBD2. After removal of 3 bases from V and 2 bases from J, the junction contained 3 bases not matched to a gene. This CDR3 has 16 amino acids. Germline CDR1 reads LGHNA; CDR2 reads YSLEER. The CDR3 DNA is TGCGCCAGCAGCCAGCCTAGCGGGGGAAACACCGGGGAGCTGTTTTTT. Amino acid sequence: CASSQPSGGNTGELFF.

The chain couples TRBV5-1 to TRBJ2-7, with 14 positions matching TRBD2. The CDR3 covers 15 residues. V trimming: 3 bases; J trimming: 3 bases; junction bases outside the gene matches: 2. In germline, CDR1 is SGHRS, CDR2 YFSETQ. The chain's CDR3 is CASSYGLAGGYEQYF. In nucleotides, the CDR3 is TGCGCCAGCAGCTACGGACTAGCGGGAGGCTACGAGCAGTACTTC.